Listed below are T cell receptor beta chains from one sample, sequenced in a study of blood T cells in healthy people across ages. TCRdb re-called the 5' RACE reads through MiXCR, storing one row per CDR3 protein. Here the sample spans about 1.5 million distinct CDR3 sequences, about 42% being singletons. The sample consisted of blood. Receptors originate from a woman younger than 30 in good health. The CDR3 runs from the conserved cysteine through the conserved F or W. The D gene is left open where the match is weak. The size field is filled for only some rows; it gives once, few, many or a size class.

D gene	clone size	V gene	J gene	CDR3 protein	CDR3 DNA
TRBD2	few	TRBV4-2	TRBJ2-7	CASSQGTSGFSYEQYF	TGTGCCAGCAGCCAAGGAACTAGCGGGTTTTCCTACGAGCAGTACTTC
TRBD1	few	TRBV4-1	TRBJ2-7	CASSQGGQSDEQYF	TGCGCCAGCAGCCAAGGGGGACAGTCCGACGAGCAGTACTTC
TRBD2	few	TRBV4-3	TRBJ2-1	CASSQLAGGANEQFF	TGCGCCAGCAGCCAACTAGCGGGGGGGGCCAATGAGCAGTTCTTC
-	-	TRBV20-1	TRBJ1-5	CSARAGRHSNQPQHF	TGCAGTGCTAGAGCAGGGAGACATAGCAATCAGCCCCAGCATTTT
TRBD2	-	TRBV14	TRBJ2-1	CASSQHPGTSGAGRNEQFF	TGTGCCAGCAGCCAACACCCCGGGACTAGCGGGGCCGGGAGAAATGAGCAGTTCTTC
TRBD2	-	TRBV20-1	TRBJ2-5	CSARGGVGLANQETQYF	TGCAGTGCTAGAGGGGGAGTAGGACTAGCAAATCAGGAGACCCAGTACTTC
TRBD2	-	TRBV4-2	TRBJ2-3	CASSATSGSLDTQYF	TGTGCCAGCAGCGCGACTAGCGGGAGCTTAGATACGCAGTATTTT
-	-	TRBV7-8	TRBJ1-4	CASSLRKRGSSKNEKLFF	TGTGCCAGCAGCTTGCGGAAGCGGGGCTCGAGTAAAAATGAAAAACTGTTTTTT
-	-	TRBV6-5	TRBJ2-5	CASSPIFQETQYF	TGTGCCAGCAGTCCCATTTTCCAAGAGACCCAGTACTTC
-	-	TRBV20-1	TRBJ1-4	CSARFGEKLFF	TGCAGTGCTAGATTCGGTGAAAAACTGTTTTTT
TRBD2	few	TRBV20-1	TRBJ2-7	CSASLASGIYEQYF	TGCAGTGCTAGCCTTGCTAGCGGGATCTACGAGCAGTACTTC
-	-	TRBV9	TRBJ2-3	CASSSAGTSSQYF	TGTGCCAGCAGCAGCGCCGGGACGAGCTCGCAGTATTTT
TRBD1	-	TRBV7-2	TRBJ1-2	CASNAGGPNYGYTF	TGTGCCAGCAACGCAGGGGGCCCTAACTATGGCTACACCTTC
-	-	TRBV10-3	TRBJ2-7	CAISGGVPEGGSYNEQYF	TGTGCCATCAGTGGGGGGGTGCCGGAGGGGGGTTCCTACAATGAGCAGTACTTC
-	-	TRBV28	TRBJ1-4	CASSFEYGGGDATNEKLFF	TGTGCCAGCAGTTTCGAATATGGAGGCGGGGACGCAACTAATGAAAAACTGTTTTTT
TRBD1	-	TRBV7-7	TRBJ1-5	CASGGQGLGELYQPQHF	TGTGCTAGCGGCGGACAGGGCCTCGGGGAGTTATATCAGCCCCAGCATTTT
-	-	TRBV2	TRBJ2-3	CASNQVSSTDTQYF	TGTGCCAGCAACCAGGTTTCTAGCACAGATACGCAGTATTTT
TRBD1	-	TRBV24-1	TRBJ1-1	CATSDRGYTEAFF	TGTGCCACCAGCGACAGGGGATACACTGAAGCTTTCTTT
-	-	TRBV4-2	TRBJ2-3	CASSQVGDSTDTQYF	TGTGCCAGCAGCCAAGTGGGGGACAGCACAGATACGCAGTATTTT
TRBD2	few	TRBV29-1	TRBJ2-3	CSVELASGRLTDTQYF	TGCAGCGTTGAACTGGCTAGCGGGCGTCTCACAGATACGCAGTATTTT
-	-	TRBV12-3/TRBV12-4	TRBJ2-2	CASSFSGGRTGELFF	TGTGCCAGCAGTTTCAGCGGAGGGAGGACCGGGGAGCTGTTTTTT
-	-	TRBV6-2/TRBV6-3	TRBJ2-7	CASSYLETYEQYF	TGTGCCAGCAGTTACTTGGAAACCTACGAGCAGTACTTC
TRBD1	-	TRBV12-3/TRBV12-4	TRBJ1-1	CASSFPVRGRNTEAFF	TGTGCCAGCAGTTTCCCGGTGAGGGGGCGAAACACTGAGGCTTTCTTT
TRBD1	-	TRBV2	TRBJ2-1	CASTHRGRVDNEQFF	TGTGCCAGCACCCACAGGGGCCGAGTTGACAATGAGCAGTTCTTC
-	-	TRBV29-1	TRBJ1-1	CSVALRQSNTEAFF	TGCAGCGTTGCCCTAAGACAGTCGAACACTGAAGCTTTCTTT
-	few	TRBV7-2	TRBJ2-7	CASRRTPGDYEQYF	TGTGCCAGCAGGCGGACCCCAGGCGACTACGAGCAGTACTTC
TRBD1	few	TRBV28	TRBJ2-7	CASRATGDEQYF	TGTGCCAGCAGGGCGACAGGGGACGAGCAGTACTTC
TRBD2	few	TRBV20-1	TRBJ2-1	CSASMGGSHEQFF	TGCAGTGCTAGTATGGGCGGGAGTCATGAGCAGTTCTTC
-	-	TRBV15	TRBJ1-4	CATSRETVSEKLFF	TGTGCCACCAGCAGAGAAACAGTATCGGAAAAACTGTTTTTT
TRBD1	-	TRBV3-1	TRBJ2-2	CASSQVGTGATTGELFF	TGTGCCAGCAGCCAAGTGGGGACAGGGGCGACCACCGGGGAGCTGTTTTTT
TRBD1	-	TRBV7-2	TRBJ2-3	CASSPTGTGGLTDTQYF	TGTGCCAGCAGCCCGACCGGGACAGGGGGCCTCACAGATACGCAGTATTTT
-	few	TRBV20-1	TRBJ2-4	CSANPPVTKNIQYF	TGCAGTGCTAACCCGCCGGTTACCAAAAACATTCAGTACTTC
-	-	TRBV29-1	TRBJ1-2	CSVVGPGRDGYTF	TGCAGCGTTGTTGGACCTGGTCGCGATGGCTACACCTTC
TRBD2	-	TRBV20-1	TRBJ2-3	CSARTSVDTQYF	TGCAGTGCTAGAACTAGCGTTGATACGCAGTATTTT
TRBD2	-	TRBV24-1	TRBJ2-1	CATSATAGGTRNEQFF	TGTGCCACCAGTGCCACCGCGGGGGGGACCCGTAATGAGCAGTTCTTC
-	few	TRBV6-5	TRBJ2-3	CASSYSGRGEGRTDTQYF	TGTGCCAGCAGTTACTCGGGTCGGGGAGAGGGGCGCACAGATACGCAGTATTTT
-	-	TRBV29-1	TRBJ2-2	CSAMSPGELFF	TGCAGCGCCATGAGTCCCGGGGAGCTGTTTTTT
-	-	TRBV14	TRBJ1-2	CASSQGAASAYYGYTF	TGTGCCAGCAGCCAAGGGGCAGCCTCCGCCTACTATGGCTACACCTTC
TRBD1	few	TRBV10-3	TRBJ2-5	CATGQGSETQYF	TGTGCCACCGGACAGGGGTCAGAGACCCAGTACTTC
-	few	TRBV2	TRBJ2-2	CASSEAHTGELFF	TGTGCCAGCAGTGAAGCCCACACCGGGGAGCTGTTTTTT
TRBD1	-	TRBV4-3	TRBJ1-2	CASSQVFTPGQEYGYTF	TGCGCCAGCAGCCAAGTTTTCACTCCTGGACAGGAGTATGGCTACACCTTC
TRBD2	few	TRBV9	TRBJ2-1	CASSPVLPLAESYNEQFF	TGTGCCAGCAGCCCAGTACTCCCGCTAGCGGAGTCCTACAATGAGCAGTTCTTC
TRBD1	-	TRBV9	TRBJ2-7	CASSVATGPYEQYF	TGTGCCAGCAGCGTAGCGACAGGGCCCTACGAGCAGTACTTC
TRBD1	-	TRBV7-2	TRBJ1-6	CASSLTQGAGYNSPLHF	TGTGCCAGCAGTTTAACTCAGGGGGCAGGCTATAATTCACCCCTCCACTTT
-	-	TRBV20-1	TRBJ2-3	CSARKSGDTQYF	TGCAGTGCTAGAAAATCTGGAGATACGCAGTATTTT
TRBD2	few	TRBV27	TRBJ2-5	CASSPQDGRETQYF	TGTGCCAGCAGTCCCCAGGACGGGAGGGAGACCCAGTACTTC
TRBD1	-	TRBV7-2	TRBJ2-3	CASSTGGNTQYF	TGTGCCAGCAGCACAGGGGGGAATACGCAGTATTTT
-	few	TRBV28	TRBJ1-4	CASSRTRGEKLFF	TGTGCCAGCAGCCGGACCCGGGGGGAAAAACTGTTTTTT
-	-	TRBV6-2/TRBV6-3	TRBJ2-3	CASSYRLVGGPDTQYF	TGTGCCAGCAGTTACCGACTAGTGGGGGGCCCAGATACGCAGTATTTT
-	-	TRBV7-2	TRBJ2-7	CDSSLGSSYEQYF	TGTGACAGCAGCTTAGGGAGCTCCTACGAGCAGTACTTC
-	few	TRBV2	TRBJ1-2	CASSEEVAARNYGYTF	TGTGCCAGCAGTGAAGAGGTGGCAGCGCGTAACTATGGCTACACCTTC